This T cell receptor (beta chain) was obtained from a study of vaccination effects on CD4 cells after COVID-19. The study's findings and limits: After vaccination of healthy people, only 1 of 255 vaccine-induced clones cross-reacted with common cold coronaviruses.

Here immunoSEQ multiplex PCR was the method, and the copy in TCRdb shows in-frame clones only, minus some. The sample consists of 25,000 to 30,000 clones, over 65% of them appearing once. Points on this clone: Its specificity is not known.

Germline CDR1 SEHNR, CDR2 FQNEAQ (reference sequence). V lost 3 bases and J 12 bases, leaving 15 bases between the germline ends. The CDR3 sequence is 13 residues long. Sequencing followed a ViraFEST assay step that expanded antigen-specific CD4+ T cells with viral peptide pools. Cells that had been cultured for about 10 days were the source of isolated CD4+ T cells. Participants were given two doses of BNT162b2 or mRNA-1273 vaccine. A density of around 2 million PBMC per well was used; these cells were cultured with 10 IU/ml IL-2 and roughly 10 ug/ml peptides. This clonotype originated in a human donor who received a COVID-19 vaccine. The rearrangement links TRBV7-9 to TRBJ2-1; TRBD2 is a possible D gene (6 bases). The sequencing here drew on CD4+ T cells from PBMCs cultured with HCoV-NL63 spike peptides, taken after COVID-19 vaccination. CDR3 nucleotides: TGTGCCAGCAGCTTGATGGAGGGGATAGGGCAGTTCTTC. Translating it yields CASSLMEGIGQFF.